This T cell receptor beta chain originates from a study of blood T cell repertoires in COVID-19. The CDR3 extends over 15 amino acids. The V gene's germline CDR1 is SGHNT and CDR2 YYREEE (reference sequence). Trimming cost V 1 base and J 2 bases; bases outside gene matches: 4. Assay used: immunoSEQ multiplex PCR; TCRdb lists only in-frame clones, some missing. The sample contains about 190,000 clones, around 91% of which appear only once. The sequenced sample was peripheral blood. This clonotype was obtained from a man in his forties or fifties with acute or convalescent COVID-19. The rearrangement joins TRBV5-4 to TRBJ2-3; 7 bases line up with TRBD2. DNA for the CDR3: TGTGCCAGCAGCTTGTCTAGCGGACCCACAGATACGCAGTATTTT. It yields the protein CASSLSSGPTDTQYF.